This T cell receptor (beta chain) was obtained from a study of cytomegalovirus exposure and HLA in healthy donors. Of note for this clone: Antigen specificity is unknown.

The PCR made use of 60 Vbeta and 13 Jbeta primers. Sequencing used immunoSEQ multiplex PCR; TCRdb keeps in-frame clones, though not all of them. The table includes about 140,000 clones, around 79% detected once. CDR1 is MNHEY, CDR2 SMNVEV, per germline (reference sequence). CDR3 size: 14 residues. V was trimmed by 2 bases and J by 2 bases, leaving 8 bases between them. Study findings and constraints: In a later analysis, a missense DCLRE1C variant was linked to TCR beta V- and J-gene trimming. Most observed TCR sequences were rare, whereas some public TCRs were detected in many donors.

Sequenced input: PBMCs. This TCR came from a young woman in good health and CMV-seronegative. The rearrangement uses TRBV27 and TRBJ2-3; D is undetermined. The CDR3: CASSLGSVTDTQYF. The CDR3 DNA reads as TGTGCCAGCAGTTTAGGCAGCGTCACAGATACGCAGTATTTT.